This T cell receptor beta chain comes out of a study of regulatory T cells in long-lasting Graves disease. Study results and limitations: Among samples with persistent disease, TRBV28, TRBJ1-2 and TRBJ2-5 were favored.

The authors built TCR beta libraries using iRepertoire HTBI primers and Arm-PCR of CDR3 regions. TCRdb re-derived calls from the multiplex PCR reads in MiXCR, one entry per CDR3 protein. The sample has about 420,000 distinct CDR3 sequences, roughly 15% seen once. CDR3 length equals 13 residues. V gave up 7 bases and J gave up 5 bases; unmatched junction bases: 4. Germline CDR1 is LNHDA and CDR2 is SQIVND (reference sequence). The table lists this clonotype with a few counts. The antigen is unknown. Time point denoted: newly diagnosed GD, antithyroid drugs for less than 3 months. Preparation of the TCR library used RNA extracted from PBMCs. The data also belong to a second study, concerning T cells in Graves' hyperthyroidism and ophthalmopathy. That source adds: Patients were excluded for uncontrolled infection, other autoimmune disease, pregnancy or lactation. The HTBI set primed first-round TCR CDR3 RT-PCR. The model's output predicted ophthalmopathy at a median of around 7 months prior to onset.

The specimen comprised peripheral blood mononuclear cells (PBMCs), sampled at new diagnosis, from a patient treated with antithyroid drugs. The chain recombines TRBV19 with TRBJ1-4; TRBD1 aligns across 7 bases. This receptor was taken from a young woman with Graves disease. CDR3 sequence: CASTDRLNEKLFF. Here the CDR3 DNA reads TGTGCCAGTACGGACAGGCTGAATGAAAAACTGTTTTTT.